A selection of T cell receptor beta chains follows, all from one sample in a study of blood T cell repertoires in COVID-19. The method was immunoSEQ multiplex PCR; TCRdb's version includes in-frame clones alone and lacks a portion of them. The data contain about 300,000 clones, 85% of them singletons. Sequencing was done on a sample of peripheral blood. All receptors come from a human donor in a cohort sampled during active COVID-19. Each CDR3 is given with its conserved first and last residue. The D gene is left open where the match is weak. For some rows the clone size is stated as once, few or many, or as a class when expanded; others skip it.

size: .; J: TRBJ2-7; D: TRBD1; V: TRBV18; DNA: TGTGCCAGCTCGCCTGGACAGGGCTCCTACGAGCAGTACTTC; CDR3: CASSPGQGSYEQYF
size: .; J: TRBJ2-5; D: .; V: TRBV3-1/TRBV3-2; DNA: TGTGCCAGCAGCCAAGATTCTCCACAGCACTTC; CDR3: CASSQDSPQHF
size: .; J: TRBJ1-3; D: TRBD1; V: TRBV27; DNA: TGTGCCAGCGCACCCAGGGGGATCATAGCTGGAAACACCATATATTTT; CDR3: CASAPRGIIAGNTIYF
size: .; J: TRBJ2-5; D: .; V: TRBV3-1/TRBV3-2; DNA: TGTGCCAGCAGCCAAGCGGGGAGGGAGACCCAGTACTTC; CDR3: CASSQAGRETQYF
size: .; J: TRBJ2-3; D: .; V: TRBV9; DNA: TGTGCCAGCAGCGTAGCTGCAGATACGCAGTATTTT; CDR3: CASSVAADTQYF
size: .; J: TRBJ1-6; D: TRBD1; V: TRBV19; DNA: TGTGCCAGTAGTACTTCCGACAGGGGAGGAAGGTCACCCCTCCACTTT; CDR3: CASSTSDRGGRSPLHF
size: few; J: TRBJ2-2; D: TRBD2; V: TRBV7-9; DNA: TGTGCCAGCAGGCGACTAGCGGGAGGTTCCGGGGAGCTGTTTTTT; CDR3: CASRRLAGGSGELFF
size: once; J: TRBJ1-5; D: TRBD1; V: TRBV11-2; DNA: TGTGCCAGCAGCTTGGGACAGGGTAGTCAGCCCCAGCATTTT; CDR3: CASSLGQGSQPQHF
size: .; J: TRBJ1-2; D: TRBD1; V: TRBV6-1; DNA: TGTGCCAGCAGTCAACAGGGGACCTATGGCTACACCTTC; CDR3: CASSQQGTYGYTF
size: .; J: TRBJ2-7; D: .; V: TRBV5-6; DNA: TGTGCCAGCAGCTTGGAGCTCCAGGGCTACGAGCAGTACTTC; CDR3: CASSLELQGYEQYF
size: .; J: TRBJ2-1; D: TRBD1; V: TRBV4-1; DNA: TGCGCCAGCAGCCAGGGGACAGGGGGCGATGAGCAGTTCTTC; CDR3: CASSQGTGGDEQFF
size: once; J: TRBJ1-1; D: TRBD1; V: TRBV12-3/TRBV12-4; DNA: TGTGCCAGCAGTTTATCCAGGGGGAGAGCTTTCTTT; CDR3: CASSLSRGRAFF
size: .; J: TRBJ2-2; D: .; V: TRBV7-9; DNA: TGTGCCAGCAGCTTAATCCCCCCGGACTGGGACAAGACCGGGGAGCTGTTTTTT; CDR3: CASSLIPPDWDKTGELFF
size: .; J: TRBJ2-7; D: TRBD1; V: TRBV3-1/TRBV3-2; DNA: TGTGCCAGCAGCCAACCGGGACAGGGGAGTCGGGAGCAGTACTTC; CDR3: CASSQPGQGSREQYF
size: .; J: TRBJ2-1; D: TRBD2; V: TRBV6-2/TRBV6-3; DNA: TGTGCCAGCAGTTACTTAATCTCCGGGACAGTTAGCGGGAGGGCCTACAATGAGCAGTTCTTC; CDR3: CASSYLISGTVSGRAYNEQFF
size: .; J: TRBJ1-1; D: .; V: TRBV7-9; DNA: TGTGCCAGCGGGGGGACTGGACTTAGGAGGGTCGAAGCTTTCTTT; CDR3: CASGGTGLRRVEAFF
size: .; J: TRBJ2-7; D: TRBD2; V: TRBV19; DNA: TGTGCCAGTAGTATTAACCTAGCGGGCCCCTACGAGCAGTACTTC; CDR3: CASSINLAGPYEQYF
size: .; J: TRBJ2-1; D: TRBD2; V: TRBV30; DNA: TGTGCCTATCTAGCGGGAGGTTACAATGAGCAGTTCTTC; CDR3: CAYLAGGYNEQFF
size: .; J: TRBJ2-3; D: TRBD1; V: TRBV5-1; DNA: TGCGCCAGCAGCTCCCGACAGGGAAGGATAGTGGATACGCAGTATTTT; CDR3: CASSSRQGRIVDTQYF
size: once; J: TRBJ2-7; D: TRBD1; V: TRBV28; DNA: TGTGCCAGCAGTAGCAGGGGGCCTTCCTACGAGCAGTACTTC; CDR3: CASSSRGPSYEQYF
size: .; J: TRBJ1-4; D: .; V: TRBV28; DNA: TGTGCCAGCAGTTTAAGGGGAGGGTTTACGACTAATGAAAAACTGTTTTTT; CDR3: CASSLRGGFTTNEKLFF
size: .; J: TRBJ2-1; D: TRBD2; V: TRBV7-9; DNA: TGTGCCAGCAGCTTAACATTGGGTCGGGATAGCGGGAGATTCGGTGAGCAGTTCTTC; CDR3: CASSLTLGRDSGRFGEQFF
size: .; J: TRBJ2-1; D: .; V: TRBV12-3/TRBV12-4; DNA: TGTGCCATCCGACGGGGAAGGGATGAGCAGTTCTTC; CDR3: CAIRRGRDEQFF
size: .; J: TRBJ2-1; D: TRBD2; V: TRBV7-2; DNA: TGTGCCAGCAGCCATAAAATAAGACTAGCGGGAGGGTCAGATGAGCAGTTCTTC; CDR3: CASSHKIRLAGGSDEQFF
size: .; J: TRBJ2-3; D: TRBD1; V: TRBV9; DNA: TGTGCCAGCAGCGTAGGACAGGGTAGCACAGATACGCAGTATTTT; CDR3: CASSVGQGSTDTQYF
size: .; J: TRBJ1-3; D: .; V: TRBV19; DNA: TGTGCCAGTATTTCCAACAGTGTGAGCTCTGGAAACACCATATATTTT; CDR3: CASISNSVSSGNTIYF